A selection of T cell receptor beta chains follows, all from one sample in a study of cytomegalovirus exposure and HLA in healthy donors. Sequencing was performed with immunoSEQ multiplex PCR; in TCRdb, only in-frame clones are kept and a portion is missing. In the table there are about 140,000 clones, under 10% of which are singletons. Specimen: PBMCs. All receptors come from a middle-aged woman in good health and CMV-seropositive. The CDR3 runs from the conserved cysteine through the conserved F or W. A D gene is named only where the DNA matches it firmly. Where a row states a size, it is once, few, many or the class of an expanded clone; other rows omit it.

v_call: TRBV1; clone_size: .; j_call: TRBJ1-1; d_call: .; cdr3_nt: TGCACCAGCAGCCAAGTTAATCGAGGCACTGAAGCTTTCTTT; cdr3_aa: CTSSQVNRGTEAFF
v_call: TRBV7-9; clone_size: .; j_call: TRBJ2-7; d_call: .; cdr3_nt: TGTGCCAGCAGCCACACCGCCCTCCCGACAGGTCTCTACGAGCAGTACTTC; cdr3_aa: CASSHTALPTGLYEQYF
v_call: TRBV6-1; clone_size: few; j_call: TRBJ2-7; d_call: .; cdr3_nt: TGTGCCAGCAGTGAACAAGGACTGTCCTACGAGCAGTACTTC; cdr3_aa: CASSEQGLSYEQYF
v_call: TRBV7-9; clone_size: .; j_call: TRBJ1-1; d_call: .; cdr3_nt: TGTGCCAGCAGCTTATACCAACCGAGTCCGGGGAGGACTGAAGCTTTCTTT; cdr3_aa: CASSLYQPSPGRTEAFF
v_call: TRBV19; clone_size: .; j_call: TRBJ2-1; d_call: TRBD2; cdr3_nt: TGTGCCAGTAGTATAGTCGGGGGGGGCCTGTTCTTC; cdr3_aa: CASSIVGGGLFF
v_call: TRBV18; clone_size: few; j_call: TRBJ1-4; d_call: TRBD1; cdr3_nt: TGTGCCAGCTCACCAGACAGGGAAGGTGAAAAACTGTTTTTT; cdr3_aa: CASSPDREGEKLFF
v_call: TRBV6-1; clone_size: .; j_call: TRBJ2-4; d_call: TRBD1; cdr3_nt: TGTGCCAGCAGCCCGAGTGGGACAGGGAACATTCAGTACTTC; cdr3_aa: CASSPSGTGNIQYF
v_call: TRBV5-1; clone_size: few; j_call: TRBJ1-1; d_call: TRBD1; cdr3_nt: TGCGCCAGCAGCTTGTGGGGAACAGGGGGAGTTACTGAAGCTTTCTTT; cdr3_aa: CASSLWGTGGVTEAFF
v_call: TRBV5-1; clone_size: .; j_call: TRBJ2-3; d_call: .; cdr3_nt: TGCGCCAGCAGCTCCGGGAGCCGTGGCTTTGGGGATACGCAGTATTTT; cdr3_aa: CASSSGSRGFGDTQYF
v_call: TRBV19; clone_size: few; j_call: TRBJ2-5; d_call: .; cdr3_nt: TGTGCCAGTAGTATTAGGAGGGGAGAGACCCAGTACTTC; cdr3_aa: CASSIRRGETQYF
v_call: TRBV7-8; clone_size: .; j_call: TRBJ1-1; d_call: TRBD1; cdr3_nt: TGTGCCAGCAGCCGAAGGACAGGGGCGAACACTGAAGCTTTCTTT; cdr3_aa: CASSRRTGANTEAFF
v_call: TRBV7-2; clone_size: .; j_call: TRBJ1-1; d_call: .; cdr3_nt: TGTGCCAGCAGCTTATACGGGGGGGGCACTGAAGCTTTCTTT; cdr3_aa: CASSLYGGGTEAFF
v_call: TRBV19; clone_size: .; j_call: TRBJ1-3; d_call: .; cdr3_nt: TGTGCCAGTAGCGACCCTGGAGCTTCCTCTGGAAACACCATATATTTT; cdr3_aa: CASSDPGASSGNTIYF
v_call: TRBV12-5; clone_size: few; j_call: TRBJ1-6; d_call: .; cdr3_nt: TGTGCTAGTGCTACTGGAGGTCTCGATAATTCACCCCTCCACTTT; cdr3_aa: CASATGGLDNSPLHF
v_call: TRBV2; clone_size: few; j_call: TRBJ2-3; d_call: .; cdr3_nt: TGTGCCAGCAGTGAACTGGTCAGATCGGATACGCAGTATTTT; cdr3_aa: CASSELVRSDTQYF
v_call: TRBV6-1; clone_size: few; j_call: TRBJ2-5; d_call: TRBD1; cdr3_nt: TGTGCCAGCAGGCGACAGGGGGCCCAAGAGACCCAGTACTTC; cdr3_aa: CASRRQGAQETQYF
v_call: TRBV5-4; clone_size: few; j_call: TRBJ2-5; d_call: TRBD1; cdr3_nt: TGTGCCAGCAGCCCGGGACAGGGTATGGAGACCCAGTACTTC; cdr3_aa: CASSPGQGMETQYF
v_call: TRBV7-9; clone_size: few; j_call: TRBJ2-1; d_call: .; cdr3_nt: TGTGCCAGCGGGGGGAGTATATATATCGAACAGTTCTTC; cdr3_aa: CASGGSIYIEQFF
v_call: TRBV10-3; clone_size: few; j_call: TRBJ1-5; d_call: .; cdr3_nt: TGTGCCATCAGTGGCGTTTCCGAGCCCCAGCATTTT; cdr3_aa: CAISGVSEPQHF
v_call: TRBV7-9; clone_size: .; j_call: TRBJ2-5; d_call: TRBD1; cdr3_nt: TGTGCCAGCAGCCAACAAGCAGACAGGGGACAAGAGACCCAGTACTTC; cdr3_aa: CASSQQADRGQETQYF
v_call: TRBV7-3; clone_size: .; j_call: TRBJ2-1; d_call: TRBD1; cdr3_nt: TGTGCCAGCAGCCCCGGGACAGGGATAAATGAGCAGTTCTTC; cdr3_aa: CASSPGTGINEQFF
v_call: TRBV19; clone_size: .; j_call: TRBJ2-7; d_call: TRBD2; cdr3_nt: TGTGCCAGTAGTGTCGCGTCTAGCGGGGCGGCCTACGAGCAGTACTTC; cdr3_aa: CASSVASSGAAYEQYF
v_call: TRBV2; clone_size: few; j_call: TRBJ2-3; d_call: .; cdr3_nt: TGTGCCAGCAGTGACCACAAATTGGTGGCAGATACGCAGTATTTT; cdr3_aa: CASSDHKLVADTQYF
v_call: TRBV7-2; clone_size: few; j_call: TRBJ1-6; d_call: .; cdr3_nt: TGTGCCAGCAGCTCCTCCGGGACAAAAAATTCACCCCTCCACTTT; cdr3_aa: CASSSSGTKNSPLHF
v_call: TRBV18; clone_size: few; j_call: TRBJ2-2; d_call: .; cdr3_nt: TGTGCCAGCTCACCCCTTGCGGTAGCGAGGACCGGGGAGCTGTTTTTT; cdr3_aa: CASSPLAVARTGELFF
v_call: TRBV5-1; clone_size: .; j_call: TRBJ2-7; d_call: TRBD1; cdr3_nt: TGCGCCAGCAGCCCCCGGACAGGCCGAAGCTCCTACGAGCAGTACTTC; cdr3_aa: CASSPRTGRSSYEQYF
v_call: TRBV5-1; clone_size: .; j_call: TRBJ1-5; d_call: TRBD1; cdr3_nt: TGCGCCAGCAGCTTGGTAACAGGGGGGGAGCCCCAGCATTTT; cdr3_aa: CASSLVTGGEPQHF
v_call: TRBV4-2; clone_size: few; j_call: TRBJ1-2; d_call: .; cdr3_nt: TGTGCCAGCAGCCAAGATTGGAGACAGAACTATGGCTACACCTTC; cdr3_aa: CASSQDWRQNYGYTF
v_call: TRBV2; clone_size: few; j_call: TRBJ1-1; d_call: .; cdr3_nt: TGTGCCAAACAGGGAAGCGAAGCTTTCTTT; cdr3_aa: CAKQGSEAFF
v_call: TRBV5-6; clone_size: .; j_call: TRBJ1-2; d_call: TRBD1; cdr3_nt: TGTGCCAGCAGCTTGGCCGTGGACAGGGGGGAGGGTGGCTACACCTTC; cdr3_aa: CASSLAVDRGEGGYTF
v_call: TRBV10-3; clone_size: few; j_call: TRBJ2-7; d_call: TRBD1; cdr3_nt: TGTGCCATCAGCGCCGGACAGGGCTACGAGCAGTACTTC; cdr3_aa: CAISAGQGYEQYF
v_call: TRBV5-1; clone_size: few; j_call: TRBJ2-1; d_call: TRBD2; cdr3_nt: TGCGCCAGCAGCTTGACAGCGGGGAGCAATGAGCAGTTCTTC; cdr3_aa: CASSLTAGSNEQFF
v_call: TRBV5-4; clone_size: few; j_call: TRBJ1-2; d_call: .; cdr3_nt: TGTGCCAGCAGCCTGCCTAACCGGGAGCCCTATGGCTACACCTTC; cdr3_aa: CASSLPNREPYGYTF
v_call: TRBV25-1; clone_size: .; j_call: TRBJ2-7; d_call: TRBD2; cdr3_nt: TGTGCCAGCAGTGAATGGGGTAGCGGGGGCCGGGGCGCCTACGAGCAGTACTTC; cdr3_aa: CASSEWGSGGRGAYEQYF
v_call: TRBV4-1; clone_size: few; j_call: TRBJ1-5; d_call: .; cdr3_nt: TGCGCCAGCAGCCAAGATGTGACAGTCAATCAGCCCCAGCATTTT; cdr3_aa: CASSQDVTVNQPQHF
v_call: TRBV27; clone_size: few; j_call: TRBJ2-7; d_call: .; cdr3_nt: TGTGCCAGCGCCCTCCAGGGCTACTCCTACGAGCAGTACTTC; cdr3_aa: CASALQGYSYEQYF
v_call: TRBV6-5; clone_size: .; j_call: TRBJ1-6; d_call: TRBD1; cdr3_nt: TGTGCCAGCAGTTACCTAGGACAGGGGCCCCCCCTCCACTTT; cdr3_aa: CASSYLGQGPPLHF
v_call: TRBV5-1; clone_size: few; j_call: TRBJ2-3; d_call: .; cdr3_nt: TGCGCCAGCAGCTTGGGTATGTCAGATACGCAGTATTTT; cdr3_aa: CASSLGMSDTQYF
v_call: TRBV18; clone_size: .; j_call: TRBJ1-2; d_call: .; cdr3_nt: TGTGCCAGCTCACCAAAAGGGGATGGCTACACCTTC; cdr3_aa: CASSPKGDGYTF
v_call: TRBV2; clone_size: .; j_call: TRBJ1-1; d_call: .; cdr3_nt: TGTGCCAGCAGTGATAGGGCAGGGAGGGCGACTGAAGCTTTCTTT; cdr3_aa: CASSDRAGRATEAFF
v_call: TRBV6-1; clone_size: .; j_call: TRBJ1-5; d_call: .; cdr3_nt: TGTGCCAGCAGTGGGGAATGGGGGCGCGGGTATAGCAATCAGCCCCAGCATTTT; cdr3_aa: CASSGEWGRGYSNQPQHF
v_call: TRBV10-3; clone_size: few; j_call: TRBJ2-7; d_call: .; cdr3_nt: TGTGCCATCAGTGAGAGCCAGGGGTTTCGATCCTACGAGCAGTACTTC; cdr3_aa: CAISESQGFRSYEQYF
v_call: TRBV2; clone_size: .; j_call: TRBJ1-4; d_call: .; cdr3_nt: TGTGCCAGCAGTGAAGCAGCAGGGGATAAAAAACTGTTTTTT; cdr3_aa: CASSEAAGDKKLFF
v_call: TRBV10-3; clone_size: few; j_call: TRBJ1-5; d_call: .; cdr3_nt: TGTGCCATCAGTGATTATAGCAATCAGCCCCAGCATTTT; cdr3_aa: CAISDYSNQPQHF
v_call: TRBV6-6; clone_size: .; j_call: TRBJ2-5; d_call: .; cdr3_nt: TGTGCCAGCAGTTACTCGAGGGAGACCCAGTACTTC; cdr3_aa: CASSYSRETQYF
v_call: TRBV13; clone_size: few; j_call: TRBJ2-1; d_call: .; cdr3_nt: TGTGCCAGCAGCTTAGTAGCGGGACAGGGCAACAATGAGCAGTTCTTC; cdr3_aa: CASSLVAGQGNNEQFF
v_call: TRBV11-2; clone_size: few; j_call: TRBJ2-5; d_call: .; cdr3_nt: TGTGCCAGCAGCTTAGCTCAAGGAGGGCAGACCCAGTACTTC; cdr3_aa: CASSLAQGGQTQYF
v_call: TRBV10-3; clone_size: .; j_call: TRBJ1-1; d_call: .; cdr3_nt: TGTGCCATCAGTGAGGAGACTAAGAACACTGAAGCTTTCTTT; cdr3_aa: CAISEETKNTEAFF
v_call: TRBV5-1; clone_size: few; j_call: TRBJ2-7; d_call: TRBD1; cdr3_nt: TGCGCCAGCAGCTTGTCGGGACAGGCCTCCTACGAGCAGTACTTC; cdr3_aa: CASSLSGQASYEQYF
v_call: TRBV25-1; clone_size: few; j_call: TRBJ2-3; d_call: TRBD1; cdr3_nt: TGTGCCAGCAGTGAAACAGGGGACGATACGCAGTATTTT; cdr3_aa: CASSETGDDTQYF
v_call: TRBV27; clone_size: .; j_call: TRBJ2-7; d_call: .; cdr3_nt: TGTGCCAGCAGTTTAGGTGGCGACTTGCCCTACGAGCAGTACTTC; cdr3_aa: CASSLGGDLPYEQYF
v_call: TRBV2; clone_size: .; j_call: TRBJ1-5; d_call: TRBD1; cdr3_nt: TGTGCCAGCAGCGCAGGGGGATACAATCAGCCCCAGCATTTT; cdr3_aa: CASSAGGYNQPQHF
v_call: TRBV5-1; clone_size: few; j_call: TRBJ1-1; d_call: .; cdr3_nt: TGCGCCAGCAGCTTGCGGGACACTTACACTGAAGCTTTCTTT; cdr3_aa: CASSLRDTYTEAFF
v_call: TRBV29-1; clone_size: few; j_call: TRBJ1-2; d_call: TRBD1; cdr3_nt: TGCAGCGTCCTTCCCCCAACAGACAGGGCCTATGGCTACACCTTC; cdr3_aa: CSVLPPTDRAYGYTF
v_call: TRBV27; clone_size: few; j_call: TRBJ2-1; d_call: TRBD2; cdr3_nt: TGTGCCAGCAGTAAGGGACTAGAGAACAATGAGCAGTTCTTC; cdr3_aa: CASSKGLENNEQFF
v_call: TRBV4-1; clone_size: .; j_call: TRBJ2-7; d_call: TRBD1; cdr3_nt: TGCGCCAGCAGCCCTCGGGACAGCTCCTACGAGCAGTACTTC; cdr3_aa: CASSPRDSSYEQYF